This paragraph covers one TCR beta chain sequence. This sample was included in a study of blood T cell repertoires in COVID-19. At the level of the study: Italy, Spain and the United States were the sources of the convalescent and acute COVID-19 samples. T cells, B-cell-depleted T cells, or PBMCs provided the cDNA or gDNA that served as material.

Participants reported their clinical history, and cohort assignment relied on those reports. Recovered Cohort 3 donors showed two negative PCRs, clearance, or symptom resolution. Generated by immunoSEQ multiplex PCR, the TCRdb table keeps only in-frame clones and is missing some. The data show 160,000 or so clones, 70% to 85% seen once. Sequenced material: PBMCs or T cells enriched from blood (not recorded which). This clonotype was obtained from a man in his fifties or sixties who had recovered from COVID-19.

The CDR3 DNA reads as TGCGCCAGCAGCCAAGACAGTCCAACCGGAAACACCATATATTTT. Amino acid sequence: CASSQDSPTGNTIYF. The V gene is TRBV4-1, the J gene TRBJ1-3, with D unclear. Germline V lookup: CDR1 MGHRA, CDR2 YSYEKL. V was shortened by 0 bases and J by 4 bases, with 10 bases between the two germline ends. This CDR3 contains 15 residues.